The 20 T cell receptor beta chains below all came from one sample that was sequenced in a study of OX40 agonist ivuxolimab in advanced cancers. Generated by immunoSEQ multiplex PCR, the TCRdb table keeps only in-frame clones and is missing some. The sample records some 49,000 clones, 80% to 90% being singletons. The sequences come from CD4+ or CD8+ T cells sorted from blood, collected in a trial of the OX40 agonist ivuxolimab. All receptors derive from an adult with an advanced solid tumor such as melanoma, head and neck, liver or kidney cancer.

The genes are TRBV5-1 and TRBJ2-1; unclear D gene. This CDR3 region has 18 residues. V lost 1 base and J lost 2, with 19 bases in between. The V gene's germline CDR1 is SGHRS and CDR2 YFSETQ. Here the CDR3 reads CASSLTPSQPLTYNEQFF. The CDR3 DNA reads as TGCGCCAGCAGCTTGACTCCCTCACAGCCACTCACCTACAATGAGCAGTTCTTC. Complete variable domain (other parts from reference TRBV5-1 and TRBJ2-1): KAGVTQTPRYLIKTRGQQVTLSCSPISGHRSVSWYQQTPGQGLQFLFEYFSETQRNKGNFPGRFSGRQFSNSRSEMNVSTLELGDSALYLCASSLTPSQPLTYNEQFFGPGTRLTVL.

The rearrangement joins TRBV9 to TRBJ2-5; TRBD1 matches 9 bases. The end of the DNA fits TRBJ2-7 better, so the J call may be wrong. The CDR3 is made up of 12 amino acids. Per germline, CDR1 SGDLS and CDR2 YYNGEE. The CDR3 region has the DNA TGTGCCTCGGGGACAGGGTTCTACGAGCAGTACTTC. It translates to CASGTGFYEQYF.

This clone was seen just once. The chain joins TRBV28 to TRBJ1-1; maybe TRBD1 (6 bases). V lost 2 bases to trimming and J lost 0 bases, with 13 bases between them. The germline gives CDR1 MDHEN, CDR2 SYDVKM. This CDR3 comprises 16 residues. CDR3 amino acids: CASSLGGAHMNTEAFF. The CDR3 bases are TGTGCCAGCAGTTTAGGGGGGGCTCACATGAACACTGAAGCTTTCTTT.

This chain connects TRBV25-1 to TRBJ2-7; D is possibly TRBD1 or TRBD2 (5 bases each). Germline V gene data show CDR1 as MGHDK and CDR2 as SYGVNS. Between the trimmed V and J ends, which lost 2 bases and 3 bases, there was a span of 8 bases. This CDR3 region has 13 residues. The CDR3 protein is CASSEGDVYEQYF. The CDR3 nucleotides read TGTGCCAGCAGTGAAGGGGACGTCTACGAGCAGTACTTC.

A single count supports this clone. The rearrangement joins TRBV11-2 to TRBJ2-3; D remains unclear. CDR3 length equals 15 residues. Per the germline V gene, CDR1 is SGHAT and CDR2 is FQNNGV. V lost 5 bases, J lost 1 base, and 13 bases lay in between. CDR3 protein: CASSPRLTGTDTQYF. In nucleotides, the CDR3 is TGTGCCAGCAGCCCCCGATTGACGGGCACAGATACGCAGTATTTT.

The rearrangement joins TRBV7-6 to TRBJ2-3; D is ambiguous. Trimming pared 5 bases from V and 2 bases from J, leaving 8 bases between. The CDR3 sequence is 13 residues long. CDR1 and CDR2 (germline): SGHVS, FNYEAQ. DNA of the CDR3: TGTGCCAGCAGCCCCCCCCTCACAGATACGCAGTATTTT. Translating it yields CASSPPLTDTQYF. The variable domain in full, completed from reference TRBV7-6 and TRBJ2-3, reads GAGVSQSPRYKVTKRGQDVALRCDPISGHVSLYWYRQALGQGPEFLTYFNYEAQQDKSGLPNDRFSAERPEGSISTLTIQRTEQRDSAMYRCASSPPLTDTQYFGPGTRLTVL.

This chain links TRBV6-1 with TRBJ2-7; 9 bases fit TRBD2. V trimming: 4 bases; J trimming: 0 bases; junction bases outside the gene matches: 7. This CDR3 spans 16 amino acids. Germline V gene data show CDR1 as MNHNS and CDR2 as SASEGT. In DNA form, the CDR3 reads TGTGCCAGCAGTGGTTCACGCGGGAGGGTCTCCTACGAGCAGTACTTC. Translation gives CASSGSRGRVSYEQYF.

The V call is TRBV6-5, the J call TRBJ2-2; D is unresolved. Trimming left V 6 bases short and J 7 bases short, with 9 bases between. Germline CDR1 and CDR2: MNHEY and SVGAGI. The CDR3 consists of 12 residues. The CDR3 DNA reads as TGTGCCAGCAGGGGCAGTGTCGGGGAGCTGTTTTTT. The encoded protein is CASRGSVGELFF.

This clone was detected only a few times. The V and J genes are TRBV6-1 and TRBJ1-4; D ambiguous. V lost 2 bases to trimming and J lost 6 bases, with 7 bases between them. The CDR3 is 13 amino acids. Germline assignment: CDR1 MNHNS and CDR2 SASEGT. Here the CDR3 reads CASSEMRDEKLFF. For the CDR3, the DNA is TGTGCCAGCAGTGAAATGAGGGATGAAAAACTGTTTTTT.

The chain couples TRBV7-9 to TRBJ2-2, with no clear D. Germline CDR1 SEHNR, CDR2 FQNEAQ (reference sequence). The CDR3 consists of 14 residues. V lost 1 base and J 6 bases, leaving 9 bases between the germline ends. For the CDR3, the DNA is TGTGCCAGCAGCTTAGTCAGGATTTCCGGGGAGCTGTTTTTT. Translation: CASSLVRISGELFF. The full variable domain, in which reference TRBV7-9 and TRBJ2-2 provide the parts outside the CDR3, is DTGVSQNPRHKITKRGQNVTFRCDPISEHNRLYWYRQTLGQGPEFLTYFQNEAQLEKSRLLSDRFSAERPKGSFSTLEIQRTEQGDSAMYLCASSLVRISGELFFGEGSRLTVL.

The chain uses TRBV4-1 and TRBJ1-5, with D maybe TRBD1 (5 bases). Trimming removed 0 bases from V and 6 bases from J, with 12 bases in between. The CDR3 is 15 residues long. Germline assignment: CDR1 MGHRA and CDR2 YSYEKL. The CDR3 DNA reads TGCGCCAGCAGCCAAGATCAGGGAGCGGGTCAGCCCCAGCATTTT. Encoded protein: CASSQDQGAGQPQHF.

This rearrangement joins TRBV10-2 to TRBJ2-1; 10 nucleotides align to TRBD2. Germline V CDR1 and CDR2: WSHSY, SAAADI. The CDR3 covers 14 residues. Unmatched junction bases numbered 5, after V lost 4 bases and J lost 8 bases. CDR3 nucleotides: TGCGCCAGCAGTGCTCCTAGCGGGAGCGATGAGCAGTTCTTC. Amino acid sequence: CASSAPSGSDEQFF.

The chain has TRBV7-2 and TRBJ1-5; D is unresolved. V shed 5 bases and J shed 3 bases, with 17 bases lying between them. The CDR3 is 16 residues long. Germline V gene sequence: CDR1 SGHTA, CDR2 FQGNSA. The CDR3 here is CASSLSGPGFNQPQHF. The CDR3 DNA follows: TGTGCCAGCAGCCTATCGGGTCCGGGATTCAATCAGCCCCAGCATTTT.

The rearrangement links TRBV5-8 to TRBJ2-3; D is tentatively TRBD1 or TRBD2 (6 bases each). The CDR3 is made up of 14 amino acids. The germline gives CDR1 SGHTS, CDR2 YDEGEE. Trimming cost V 4 bases and J 4 bases, with 13 bases left between them. The CDR3 region is CASSRYGGPDTQYF. Written as DNA, the CDR3 is TGTGCCAGCAGCCGCTATGGGGGGCCAGATACGCAGTATTTT.

V is TRBV19 and J is TRBJ1-2, with 11 bases lining up with TRBD1. The germline CDR1 and CDR2 sequences are LNHDA and SQIVND (reference sequence). Losses at the gene ends were 1 base for V and 4 bases for J; bases not matched to a gene: 5. The CDR3 length is 16 residues. The CDR3 DNA follows: TGTGCCAGTAGTATAGCGGGACAGGGGGACACCTATGGCTACACCTTC. Amino acid sequence: CASSIAGQGDTYGYTF.

V is TRBV7-8 and J is TRBJ2-5; 10 bases are shared with TRBD1. The CDR3 loop spans 16 amino acids. V lost 5 bases and J lost 7; bases outside the gene matches: 13. Germline loops: CDR1 SGHVS, CDR2 FQNEAQ. The CDR3 nucleotides are TGTGCCAGCAGCCCCCGGGGACAGGGGAAAAGAGGGACCCAGTACTTC. This sequence encodes CASSPRGQGKRGTQYF. The full variable domain, with the rest looked up from reference TRBV7-8 and TRBJ2-5, is GAGVSQSPRYKVAKRGQDVALRCDPISGHVSLFWYQQALGQGPEFLTYFQNEAQLDKSGLPSDRFFAERPEGSVSTLKIQRTQQEDSAVYLCASSPRGQGKRGTQYFGPGTRLLVL.

V and J are TRBV28 and TRBJ1-6, with 9 bases lining up with TRBD1. CDR3 length equals 14 residues. With 7 bases clipped from V and 5 bases from J, the junction kept 3 bases outside the gene matches. Germline V gives CDR1 MDHEN, CDR2 SYDVKM. The CDR3 is CASKDRGHNSPLHF. CDR3 nucleotide sequence: TGTGCCAGCAAGGACAGGGGACATAATTCACCCCTCCACTTT.

This clone was seen just once. The gene calls are TRBV6-6 and TRBJ2-7, with 10 bases fitting TRBD1. CDR3 length: 14 residues. With V trimmed by 4 bases and J by 4 bases, 4 bases remained unmatched. Germline V gene sequence: CDR1 MNHNY, CDR2 SVGAGI (reference sequence). Here the CDR3 DNA reads TGTGCCAGCAGTTTTGGGACAGGGGCGTACGAGCAGTACTTC. This codes for CASSFGTGAYEQYF.

This clone was counted a single time. The chain joins TRBV2 to TRBJ2-7; a possible D gene is TRBD1 (6 bases). In germline, CDR1 is SNHLY, CDR2 FYNNEI. The CDR3 totals 13 residues. V gave up 3 bases and J gave up 2 bases, with 8 bases separating them. CDR3 in amino acids: CASSEDRTYEQYF. CDR3 nucleotide sequence: TGTGCCAGCAGTGAGGACAGAACCTACGAGCAGTACTTC.

The J gene is TRBJ2-3, the V gene TRBV14; the match to TRBD2 covers 7 bases. The CDR3 is 14 amino acids. The germline CDR1 and CDR2 sequences are SGHDN and FVKESK. Trimming at V came to 0 bases and at J to 4 bases, leaving 1 base not matched to a gene. CDR3 in DNA: TGTGCCAGCAGCCAAGATCTAGCGGCAGATACGCAGTATTTT. Translation: CASSQDLAADTQYF.